This TCR beta chain comes out of a study of blood T cell repertoires in COVID-19. This CDR3 has 13 amino acids. The ends were cut back, 1 base at V and 7 bases at J, with 10 bases in the middle. The germline V gene has CDR1 SGHVS and CDR2 FQNEAQ. Generated by immunoSEQ multiplex PCR, the TCRdb table keeps only in-frame clones and is missing some. The data show fewer than 150,000 clones, 75% to 90% seen once. Recruitment covered fewer than 25 US areas and drew participants whose ages spanned roughly 18 to 100 years. This sequence joins TRBV7-8 and TRBJ1-1; perhaps TRBD1 as D (6 bases). Material for sequencing was PBMCs or T cells enriched from blood (not recorded which). This sequence was found in a man aged 50 to 59 in a cohort exposed to, infected with or recovered from COVID-19 (not recorded which). The CDR3 sequence is CASSLERQVEAFF. The CDR3 DNA reads TGTGCCAGCAGCTTAGAAAGACAGGTTGAAGCTTTCTTT.